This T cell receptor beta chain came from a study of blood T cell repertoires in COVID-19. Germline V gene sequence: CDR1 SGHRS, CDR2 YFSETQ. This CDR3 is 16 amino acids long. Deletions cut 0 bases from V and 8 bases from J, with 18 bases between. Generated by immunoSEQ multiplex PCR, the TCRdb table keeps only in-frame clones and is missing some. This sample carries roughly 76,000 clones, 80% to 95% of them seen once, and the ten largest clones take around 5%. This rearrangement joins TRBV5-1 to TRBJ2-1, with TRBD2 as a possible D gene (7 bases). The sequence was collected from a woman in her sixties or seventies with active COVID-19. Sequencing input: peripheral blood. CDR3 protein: CASSLDPSGKGDEQFF. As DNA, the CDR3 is TGCGCCAGCAGCTTGGATCCCAGCGGGAAGGGGGATGAGCAGTTCTTC.